This note documents a single TCR beta chain sequence. Antigen: not known. It was on clinical symptoms, serum thyroxine, TRAb, thyroid ultrasound and orbital computed tomography that diagnosis relied. These data come from a study of Graves' ophthalmopathy and Graves' hyperthyroidism. Overall study findings and caveats: Blood also contained most of the expanded thyroid clonotypes above 0.001 frequency.

V was trimmed by 2 bases and J by 1 base, leaving 5 bases between them. The CDR3 loop spans 12 amino acids. Germline CDR1 reads GTSNPN; CDR2 reads SVGIG (reference sequence). CDR3 regions of TCR beta were amplified from RNA transcripts. First-round RT-PCR used HTBI primers; second-round multiplex PCR followed. TCRdb redid the calling of the multiplex PCR reads with MiXCR, one entry per CDR3 protein. In the table there are approximately 1.2 million distinct CDR3 sequences, about two fifths of which are singletons. This TCR was sampled from an adult man with Graves' hyperthyroidism. The sample consisted of peripheral blood or thyroid tissue (not recorded which). The chain joins TRBV30 to TRBJ1-1; unclear D gene. The CDR3: CAWSHWNTEAFF. For the CDR3, the DNA is TGTGCCTGGAGTCACTGGAACACTGAAGCTTTCTTT.